The clone carrying this TCR beta chain was detected once. TCRdb's copy holds only in-frame clones and misses some; the assay was immunoSEQ multiplex PCR. Here the sample spans about 130,000 clones, around 90% being singletons. This entry belongs to a study of control samples from healthy donors and cancer patients. The CDR3 is 16 amino acids. Looked up from germline, CDR1 is MRHNA and CDR2 is SNTAGT. Trimming cost V 6 bases and J 1 base; bases outside gene matches: 2. The sample comprised blood. The receptor was isolated from a man aged 35 to 55 in good health. The rearrangement joins TRBV6-4 to TRBJ2-3; 15 bases are shared with TRBD2. In DNA, the CDR3 is TGTGCCAGCAGCTGGACTAGCGGGGGGGGCACAGATACGCAGTATTTT. Translation gives CASSWTSGGGTDTQYF.